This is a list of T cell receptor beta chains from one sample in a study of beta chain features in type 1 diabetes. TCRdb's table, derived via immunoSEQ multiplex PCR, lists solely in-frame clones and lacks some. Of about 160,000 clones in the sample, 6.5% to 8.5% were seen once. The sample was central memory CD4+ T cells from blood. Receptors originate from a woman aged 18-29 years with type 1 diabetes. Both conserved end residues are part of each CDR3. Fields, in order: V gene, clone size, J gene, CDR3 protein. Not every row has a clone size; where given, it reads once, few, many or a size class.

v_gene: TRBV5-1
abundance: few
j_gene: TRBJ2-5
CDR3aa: CASSFQQGRETQYF

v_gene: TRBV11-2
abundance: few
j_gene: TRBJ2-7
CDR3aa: CASSPAYEQYF

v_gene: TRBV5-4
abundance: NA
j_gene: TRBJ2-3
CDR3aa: CASSSKRGGADTQYF

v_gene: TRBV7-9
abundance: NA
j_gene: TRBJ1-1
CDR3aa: CASTYRTGNTEAFF

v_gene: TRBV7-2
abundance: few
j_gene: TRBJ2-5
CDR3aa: CASSSPGLARETQYF

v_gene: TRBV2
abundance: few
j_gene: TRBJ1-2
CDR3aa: CASSVSGDYGYTF

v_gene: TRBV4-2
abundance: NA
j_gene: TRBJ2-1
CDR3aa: CASSQVGLAGVNEQFF

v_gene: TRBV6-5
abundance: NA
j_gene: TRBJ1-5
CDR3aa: CASSPGTQGNQPQHF

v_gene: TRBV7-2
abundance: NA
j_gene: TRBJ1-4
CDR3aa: CASSRGQEGEKLFF

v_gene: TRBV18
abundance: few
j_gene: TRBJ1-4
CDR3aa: CASSPGQGAAGNEKLFF

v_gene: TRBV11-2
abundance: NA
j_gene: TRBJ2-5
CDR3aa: CASSLSTQETQYF

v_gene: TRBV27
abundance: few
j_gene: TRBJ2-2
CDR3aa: CASSSWGGGTGELFF

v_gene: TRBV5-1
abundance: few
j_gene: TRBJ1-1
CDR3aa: CASSAQGSHTEAFF

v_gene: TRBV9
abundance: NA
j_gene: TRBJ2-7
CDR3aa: CASSVSGTGGYEQYF

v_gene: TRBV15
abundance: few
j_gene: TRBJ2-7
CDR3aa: CATSKDRETEREQYF

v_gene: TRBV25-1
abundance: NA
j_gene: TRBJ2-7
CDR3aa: CASRARDRGGEQYF

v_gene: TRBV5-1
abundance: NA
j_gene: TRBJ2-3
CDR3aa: CASTLGQGRADTQYF

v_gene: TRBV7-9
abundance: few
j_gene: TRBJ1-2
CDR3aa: CASSSGPRGTNYGYTF

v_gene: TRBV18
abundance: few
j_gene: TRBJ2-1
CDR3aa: CASSPQTSGSSYNEQFF

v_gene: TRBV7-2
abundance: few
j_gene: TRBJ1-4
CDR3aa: CASSVRQGLNEKLFF

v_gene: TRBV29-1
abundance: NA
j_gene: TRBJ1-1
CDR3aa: CSVPPGGGPTEAFF

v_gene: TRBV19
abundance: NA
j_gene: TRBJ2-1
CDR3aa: CASSPGTGAPNEQFF